This TCR beta chain was sequenced during a study of shared clonotypes between healthy human individuals. Points from the study as a whole: Non-shared clonotypes showed lower generation probabilities than clonotypes common to all four donors. Clonotype sharing among donors likely depends on sequencing depth.

Produced via immunoSEQ multiplex PCR; TCRdb's table is partial and in-frame only. Of around 2.3 million clones listed, 90% to 96% are singletons. This clone was seen a single time. The antigen is unknown. This CDR3 is built from 15 residues. V lost 3 bases and J 3 bases, leaving 11 bases between the germline ends. CDR1 KGHSH and CDR2 LQKENI come from the germline V gene. The sequencing input was naive CD4+ T cells sorted from blood. As to subset: CD45RA+ positively selected. The sequence derives from a man aged 18 to 30 in good health. This sequence joins TRBV18 and TRBJ2-2; D call uncertain. This chain's CDR3 is CASSPRVQHTGELFF. CDR3 bases: TGTGCCAGCTCACCGAGAGTCCAGCACACCGGGGAGCTGTTTTTT.